This entry lists 10 T cell receptor beta chains sequenced from one sample in a study of Graves' ophthalmopathy and Graves' hyperthyroidism. Amplification targeted the TCR beta CDR3 regions, with RNA transcripts as the source material. RT-PCR with HTBI primers came first, then second-round multiplex PCR. Using its own MiXCR run on the multiplex PCR reads, TCRdb lists one record per CDR3 protein. The data show over a million distinct CDR3 sequences, about 36% seen once. The sample was peripheral blood or thyroid tissue (not recorded which). Source of these receptors: an adult man with Graves' hyperthyroidism.

This clonotype was recorded many times. This chain uses TRBV6-2 or TRBV6-3 with TRBJ2-7; possible D gene TRBD2, 5 bases. This CDR3 has 13 residues. Looked up from germline, CDR1 is MNHEY and CDR2 is SVGEGT. Trimming cost V 8 bases and J 1 base, with 12 bases left between them. For the CDR3, the DNA is TGTGCCAGCTCGAACGCGGGTTCCTACGAGCAGTACTTC. Its translation is CASSNAGSYEQYF.

This clonotype was seen a single time. A junction boundary mismatches the germline segment, possibly from a read error. This CDR3 is CASSRGGLAGAGTGELSW. The CDR3 DNA is TGTGCCAGCAGTAGGGGGGGTCTAGCGGGAGCAGGCACCGGGGAGCTGTCTTGG. V usage is TRBV9 and J usage is TRBJ2-2; 10 bases match TRBD2. CDR1 is SGDLS and CDR2 is YYNGEE in the germline V gene. The CDR3 covers 18 residues.

Ten or more counts support this clonotype. The rearrangement links TRBV10-2 to TRBJ2-7; D gene ambiguous. Per germline, CDR1 WSHSY and CDR2 SAAADI. The germline V and J ends were trimmed by 0 bases and 4 bases, with 10 bases remaining between them. This CDR3 comprises 14 residues. The chain's CDR3 is CASSESFGRYEQYF. Here the CDR3 DNA reads TGCGCCAGCAGTGAGTCTTTCGGCAGGTACGAGCAGTACTTC.

The V gene is TRBV20-1, the J gene TRBJ2-5; 7 positions match TRBD1. From germline, CDR1 is DFQATT and CDR2 SNEGSKA (reference sequence). The CDR3 is made up of 14 amino acids. Trimming cost V 4 bases and J 3 bases; bases outside gene matches: 8. The CDR3 DNA sequence: TGCAGTGCTACGAACCGGGACAGAGAAGAGACCCAGTACTTC. Translation gives CSATNRDREETQYF.

Remarks on this clonotype: A read error is likely, as this CDR3 ends without the conserved phenylalanine or tryptophan. The DNA is left out, because the CDR3 cannot be placed on it with certainty; the CDR3 is given as TCRdb lists it. This rearrangement joins TRBV24-1 to TRBJ2-5; TRBD2, as called in the table, went unchecked against the DNA. The CDR3 is made up of 8 amino acids, end residues included. Germline assignment: CDR1 KGHDR and CDR2 SFDVKD. CDR3 sequence: CATSDPSG.

CDR3 in amino acids: CASSPVGAINSPLHF. The CDR3 DNA reads TGTGCCAGCAGCCCCGTGGGGGCAATTAATTCACCCCTCCACTTT. The chain has TRBV25-1 and TRBJ1-6; weak D call: TRBD1 (6 bases). The CDR3 extends over 15 amino acids. The ends were cut back, 6 bases at V and 6 bases at J, with 15 bases in the middle. Germline-derived CDR1 and CDR2 are MGHDK and SYGVNS.

This clonotype was found a few times. The chain couples TRBV7-9 to TRBJ2-7, with D unresolved. Germline CDR1 is SEHNR and CDR2 is FQNEAQ (reference sequence). The CDR3 sequence is 14 residues long. V lost 5 bases and J lost 0, with 11 bases in between. The CDR3, as DNA: TGTGCCAGCAGCACCACAGAGAGCTCCTACGAGCAGTACTTC. It codes for CASSTTESSYEQYF. The complete variable domain, with remaining parts taken from reference TRBV7-9 and TRBJ2-7, reads DTGVSQNPRHKITKRGQNVTFRCDPISEHNRLYWYRQTLGQGPEFLTYFQNEAQLEKSRLLSDRFSAERPKGSFSTLEIQRTEQGDSAMYLCASSTTESSYEQYFGPGTRLTVT.

The chain recombines TRBV7-3 with TRBJ1-6; unclear D gene. The CDR3 length is 13 residues. Germline V gives CDR1 SGHTA, CDR2 FQGTGA. Trimming stripped 7 bases from V and 0 bases from J, with 4 bases between. In nucleotides, the CDR3 is TGTGCCAGCATGTACTCCTATAATTCACCCCTCCACTTT. Translating gives CASMYSYNSPLHF.

The table lists this clonotype with many counts. This rearrangement joins TRBV7-2 to TRBJ1-4; no clear D. This CDR3 spans 13 amino acids. The V end lost 5 bases, the J end lost 8 bases, and 12 bases lay between the germline ends. Germline-derived CDR1 and CDR2 are SGHTA and FQGNSA. The CDR3 sequence: CASSPRRREKLFF. The CDR3 DNA follows: TGTGCCAGCAGCCCCAGAAGGCGGGAAAAACTGTTTTTT.

The gene calls are TRBV10-2 and TRBJ1-2; D not certain. The CDR3 is 13 amino acids. The V gene lost 9 bases and the J gene lost 8 bases, with 19 bases spanning the gap. Looked up from germline, CDR1 is WSHSY and CDR2 is SAAADI. The CDR3 spells CASMSERTGGYTF. The CDR3 region has the DNA TGCGCCAGTATGTCCGAACGTACCGGGGGCTACACCTTC.